This T cell receptor (beta chain) was documented in a study of cytomegalovirus exposure and HLA in healthy donors. Study-wide points: A later analysis linked a missense DCLRE1C variant to TCR beta V- and J-gene trimming.

The study ran its PCR with 60 Vbeta and 13 Jbeta primers. Using immunoSEQ multiplex PCR, the repertoire was profiled, and TCRdb retains in-frame clones only, with some absent. This repertoire shows 100,000 to 150,000 clones, more than 15% found once; its top ten account for approximately 2.6%. This clone showed up just a few times. What it binds is unknown. The CDR3 has 14 amino acids. The V and J ends lost 0 bases and 8 bases, in that order; junction bases with no gene match: 5. From germline, CDR1 is WNHNN and CDR2 SYGVQD (reference sequence). The sequenced sample was PBMCs. The clonotype was recovered from a female donor in good health and CMV-seropositive. J is TRBJ2-3 and V is TRBV10-1; 7 positions agree with TRBD2. DNA of the CDR3: TGCGCCAGCAGTGAGTCTTTGTCTAGCGGTACGCAGTATTTT. It specifies CASSESLSSGTQYF.